A selection of T cell receptor beta chains follows, all from one sample in a study of T cell responses to AZD1222 COVID-19 vaccine. TCRdb's table, derived via immunoSEQ multiplex PCR, lists solely in-frame clones and lacks some. The sample records approximately 150,000 clones, about 90% being singletons. The specimen was peripheral blood, collected on day 0 of AZD1222 vaccination. Receptors originate from an adult in good health. CDR3s include the opening cysteine and the closing phenylalanine or tryptophan. D genes are given only for firm matches. Clone sizes are given selectively: once, few, many, or a class where the clone is expanded.

v_gene	d_gene	j_gene	abundance	CDR3aa	CDR3nt
TRBV7-2	.	TRBJ1-4	.	CASSSWDGVNEKLFF	TGTGCCAGCAGCTCCTGGGACGGAGTTAATGAAAAACTGTTTTTT
TRBV11-3	.	TRBJ2-7	.	CASSPTGIGEQYF	TGTGCCAGCAGTCCAACGGGGATAGGCGAGCAGTACTTC
TRBV6-5	.	TRBJ1-1	.	CASSYENTEAFF	TGTGCCAGCAGTTACGAGAACACTGAAGCTTTCTTT
TRBV21-1	.	TRBJ1-1	.	CASTSTGGRSEAFF	TGTGCCAGCACCTCGACAGGGGGGCGGAGTGAAGCTTTCTTT
TRBV6-1	.	TRBJ1-1	.	CASSEGSGGENTEAFF	TGTGCCAGCAGTGAGGGGTCTGGTGGCGAGAACACTGAAGCTTTCTTT
TRBV19	.	TRBJ1-5	.	CASSINWAGLNQPQHF	TGTGCCAGTAGTATAAACTGGGCAGGACTCAATCAGCCCCAGCATTTT
TRBV15	TRBD1	TRBJ1-4	.	CATGQGGNEKLFF	TGTGCCACCGGCCAGGGGGGAAATGAAAAACTGTTTTTT
TRBV28	.	TRBJ1-2	.	CASSLNNYGYTF	TGTGCCAGCAGTCTGAACAACTATGGCTACACCTTC
TRBV5-6	.	TRBJ1-1	.	CASSFGRANTEAFF	TGTGCCAGCAGCTTTGGCAGGGCAAACACTGAAGCTTTCTTT
TRBV28	TRBD2	TRBJ2-2	.	CASLGTSYTGELFF	TGTGCCAGCCTTGGGACTAGCTACACCGGGGAGCTGTTTTTT
TRBV30	.	TRBJ1-2	.	CAWAKGNYGYTF	TGTGCCTGGGCTAAAGGGAACTATGGCTACACCTTC
TRBV9	.	TRBJ2-3	.	CASSASPGQDTQYF	TGTGCCAGCAGCGCCTCACCGGGACAAGATACGCAGTATTTT
TRBV14	.	TRBJ1-4	.	CASSQRTESNEKLFF	TGTGCCAGCAGCCAACGGACAGAGTCTAATGAAAAACTGTTTTTT
TRBV18	.	TRBJ1-6	.	CASSWDLNSPLHF	TGTGCCAGCTCTTGGGATCTTAATTCACCCCTCCACTTT
TRBV11-2	TRBD1	TRBJ2-7	.	CASSLVTGAGEQYF	TGTGCCAGCAGCTTAGTTACAGGGGCGGGCGAGCAGTACTTC
TRBV6-6	.	TRBJ1-1	few	CASKIEGSEAFF	TGTGCCAGCAAAATAGAAGGGTCAGAAGCTTTCTTT
TRBV6-6	TRBD1	TRBJ1-2	.	CASSYLTGSDGYTF	TGTGCCAGCAGTTACTTGACAGGGTCGGACGGCTACACCTTC
TRBV5-5	TRBD1	TRBJ1-1	once	CASSLTGGAGTEAFF	TGTGCCAGCAGCTTGACAGGGGGCGCGGGCACTGAAGCTTTCTTT
TRBV6-4	TRBD1	TRBJ2-1	.	CASSDSARTGVSYNEQFF	TGTGCCAGCAGTGACTCGGCGCGGACAGGGGTTAGCTACAATGAGCAGTTCTTC
TRBV21-1	.	TRBJ2-3	.	CASSQGRSPDTQYF	TGTGCCAGCAGCCAGGGCAGATCCCCAGATACGCAGTATTTT
TRBV15	.	TRBJ2-3	.	CATSITVMGGNTQYF	TGTGCCACCAGCATAACAGTGATGGGGGGTAATACGCAGTATTTT
TRBV10-3	.	TRBJ2-5	.	CAISEPSREETQYF	TGTGCCATCAGTGAGCCTAGCAGGGAAGAGACCCAGTACTTC
TRBV5-1	TRBD1	TRBJ1-5	.	CASSVQGAGQPQHF	TGCGCCAGCAGCGTACAGGGGGCTGGACAGCCCCAGCATTTT
TRBV9	.	TRBJ2-2	.	CASSVLPRTANTGELFF	TGTGCCAGCAGCGTACTGCCGCGGACAGCGAACACCGGGGAGCTGTTTTTT
TRBV7-6	.	TRBJ2-5	.	CASSLIRGTDAPQETQYF	TGTGCCAGCAGCTTAATCCGGGGGACTGACGCCCCCCAAGAGACCCAGTACTTC
TRBV7-8	TRBD2	TRBJ2-5	.	CASSRRRLAGQETQYF	TGTGCCAGCAGCCGTAGACGCTTAGCGGGGCAAGAGACCCAGTACTTC
TRBV24-1	.	TRBJ1-5	.	CATSDSGARPQHF	TGTGCCACCAGTGATTCCGGAGCCCGGCCCCAGCATTTT
TRBV6-1	.	TRBJ1-1	few	CASSELRPWW	TGTGCCAGCAGTGAGTTAAGACCCTGGTGG
TRBV21-1	.	TRBJ1-5	.	CASSPRQQSNQPQHF	TGTGCCAGCAGCCCCCGACAGCAAAGCAATCAGCCCCAGCATTTT
TRBV19	.	TRBJ1-5	.	CASSTTKNQPQHF	TGTGCCAGTAGTACAACTAAGAATCAGCCCCAGCATTTT
TRBV7-9	TRBD1	TRBJ2-5	.	CASSSGDRGAEETQYF	TGTGCCAGCAGCTCCGGGGACAGGGGGGCGGAAGAGACCCAGTACTTC
TRBV4-2	TRBD1	TRBJ1-1	.	CASSQSGGTGHTEAFF	TGTGCCAGCAGCCAATCTGGGGGGACAGGACACACTGAAGCTTTCTTT
TRBV28	.	TRBJ1-1	.	CASSLGSHEAFF	TGTGCCAGCAGTTTAGGGAGCCATGAAGCTTTCTTT
TRBV5-1	.	TRBJ1-6	.	CASSPRGPHNSPLHF	TGCGCCAGCAGCCCTCGGGGCCCCCATAATTCACCCCTCCACTTT
TRBV19	.	TRBJ2-1	.	CASSIDLVGENNEQFF	TGTGCCAGTAGTATAGATCTTGTTGGGGAAAACAATGAGCAGTTCTTC
TRBV10-1	.	TRBJ1-5	.	CASAYPVNYSNQPQHF	TGCGCCAGCGCATACCCGGTTAATTATAGCAATCAGCCCCAGCATTTT
TRBV7-2	.	TRBJ1-5	.	CASSFGPSFNQPQHF	TGTGCCAGCAGCTTCGGGCCCAGCTTCAATCAGCCCCAGCATTTT
TRBV5-1	.	TRBJ1-3	.	CASSQRGAGAGNTIYF	TGCGCCAGCAGCCAAAGGGGCGCAGGGGCTGGAAACACCATATATTTT
TRBV4-3	.	TRBJ1-1	.	CASSQDRGLRAEAFF	TGCGCCAGCAGCCAAGATCGAGGTCTTCGGGCTGAAGCTTTCTTT
TRBV6-4	TRBD1	TRBJ1-2	.	CASSAGTGVSGYTF	TGTGCCAGCAGTGCCGGGACAGGCGTTTCTGGCTACACCTTC
TRBV18	TRBD1	TRBJ2-2	once	CASSPTGEPFTGELFF	TGTGCCAGCTCCCCTACAGGGGAGCCGTTCACCGGGGAGCTGTTTTTT
TRBV3-1/TRBV3-2	TRBD1	TRBJ1-1	.	CASSLGTVEAFF	TGTGCCAGCAGCCTGGGGACAGTCGAAGCTTTCTTT
TRBV4-3	TRBD2	TRBJ2-3	.	CASSQGASGYTDTQYF	TGCGCCAGCAGCCAGGGAGCTAGCGGTTACACAGATACGCAGTATTTT
TRBV7-2	TRBD2	TRBJ2-5	.	CASSHTSGRQQTQYF	TGTGCCAGCAGCCATACTAGCGGGAGGCAGCAGACCCAGTACTTC